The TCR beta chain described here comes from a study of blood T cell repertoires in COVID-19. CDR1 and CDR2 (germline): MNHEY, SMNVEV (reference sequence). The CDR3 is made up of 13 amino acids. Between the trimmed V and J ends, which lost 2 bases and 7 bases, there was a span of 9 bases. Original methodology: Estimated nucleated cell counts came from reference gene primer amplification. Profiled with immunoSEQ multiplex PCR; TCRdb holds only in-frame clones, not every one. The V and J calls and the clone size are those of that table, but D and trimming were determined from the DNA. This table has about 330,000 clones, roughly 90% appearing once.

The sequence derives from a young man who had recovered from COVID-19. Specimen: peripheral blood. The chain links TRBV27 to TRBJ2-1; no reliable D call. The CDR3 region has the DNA TGTGCCAGCAGTTTAAGCGTCGGGAATGAGCAGTTCTTC. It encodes CASSLSVGNEQFF.